This TCR beta chain was captured in a study of breast tumors, draining lymph nodes, adjacent tissues. Study findings and constraints: Tumor repertoires ranked between lymph nodes and nontumor tissue in diversity, with V and J gene preferences. The data were judged consistent with most tumor T cells coming from lymph node and expanding in tumor.

The CDR3 is made up of 14 amino acids. Trimming stripped 0 bases from V and 3 bases from J, with 8 bases between. Germline loops: CDR1 SGHVS, CDR2 FQNEAQ. This clonotype was seen repeatedly, ten times or more. Its target is unknown. Using its own MiXCR run on the multiplex PCR reads, TCRdb lists one record per CDR3 protein. The table records 20,000 to 25,000 distinct CDR3 sequences, roughly 20% of them present only once. This receptor was identified in a female donor with breast cancer. Some clones in this sample may be carry-over from other donors' samples. V and J are TRBV7-8 and TRBJ1-2; D remains ambiguous. Sequenced sample: breast tumor tissue. CDR3 coding DNA: TGTGCCAGCAGCTTAGCAGGGAAGGACTATGGCTACACCTTC. Translating it yields CASSLAGKDYGYTF.